Shown below are 6 T cell receptor beta chains from a single sample sequenced in a study of T-cell reconstitution after alpha-beta-depleted transplantation in children. Unique molecular identifiers were incorporated when the TCRbeta library was constructed. MiXCR, applied by TCRdb to the PCR reads, yields one record per CDR3 protein. The repertoire holds about 460,000 distinct CDR3 sequences, approximately 10% seen once, with around 2% in the top ten. Source: PBMCs, taken before TCRalphabeta/CD19-depleted stem cell transplant. Receptors were obtained from a child aged 2-15 years with inherited bone marrow failure, due to receive a stem cell transplant.

There are a few counts of this clonotype. This chain joins TRBV29-1 and TRBJ2-1, with D hard to call. CDR1 is SQVTM and CDR2 is ANQGSEA in the germline V gene. V lost 3 bases and J 4 bases, leaving 13 bases between the germline ends. The CDR3 totals 14 residues. CDR3 protein: CSVDNSEKYNEQFF. The CDR3 bases are TGCAGCGTTGACAACAGCGAAAAATACAATGAGCAGTTCTTC.

This clonotype was seen at least ten times. The rearrangement joins TRBV7-9 to TRBJ2-6; the D call may be TRBD1 or TRBD2 (5 bases each). Germline assignment: CDR1 SEHNR and CDR2 FQNEAQ (reference sequence). This CDR3 contains 15 residues. V was trimmed by 3 bases and J by 4 bases, leaving 10 bases between them. CDR3 in amino acids: CASSFQGPGANVLTF. Written as DNA, the CDR3 is TGTGCCAGCAGCTTTCAGGGACCCGGGGCCAACGTCCTGACTTTC.

The chain combines TRBV20-1 with TRBJ2-1, with D possibly called TRBD1 or TRBD2 (5 bases each). Trimming shortened V by 4 bases and J by 8 bases, and 12 bases separated the two germline ends. Germline-derived CDR1 and CDR2 are DFQATT and SNEGSKA (reference sequence). The CDR3 spans 12 residues. The CDR3 loop is CSANSRDHEQFF. CDR3 nucleotide sequence: TGCAGTGCTAATTCCCGGGACCATGAGCAGTTCTTC.

Many counts were recorded for this clonotype. This chain connects TRBV19 to TRBJ2-1; TRBD1 is a possible D gene (6 bases). With 4 bases removed from V and 4 bases from J, the gap between germline ends came to 8 bases. Per germline, CDR1 LNHDA and CDR2 SQIVND (reference sequence). This CDR3 contains 13 residues. CDR3: CASSKDSYNEQFF. DNA of the CDR3: TGTGCCAGTAGTAAGGACAGTTACAATGAGCAGTTCTTC.

The table lists this clonotype with many counts. The V call is TRBV29-1, the J call TRBJ2-1, with D possibly being TRBD2 (6 bases). This CDR3 region has 13 residues. Germline assignment: CDR1 SQVTM and CDR2 ANQGSEA. Trimming pared 4 bases from V and 2 bases from J, leaving 9 bases between. CDR3 loop: CSVGGGPYNEQFF. CDR3 DNA sequence: TGCAGCGTTGGTGGAGGGCCCTACAATGAGCAGTTCTTC.

This clonotype was detected ten times or more. The V gene is TRBV2, the J gene TRBJ2-4, with 8 bases that match TRBD2. The J segment lost 6 bases and the V segment lost 4 bases, leaving 5 bases of the junction unmatched. The CDR3 contains 14 residues. Germline V gene lookup returns CDR1 SNHLY and CDR2 FYNNEI. CDR3 DNA sequence: TGTGCCAGCAGTGTAGCGGGGCGAGGAAACATTCAGTACTTC. Residues: CASSVAGRGNIQYF.